The 9 T cell receptor beta chains given below trace back to one sample, sequenced in a study of technical replicates of blood from a handful of donors. Assay used: immunoSEQ multiplex PCR; TCRdb lists only in-frame clones, some missing. Among around 70,000 clones listed, 94% were seen once. Sequenced input: T cells isolated from PBMCs. The source of these receptors is a human donor in good health.

The genes are TRBV2 and TRBJ1-1; D is ambiguous. Trimming removed 8 bases from V and 8 bases from J, with 6 bases in between. Germline V CDR1 and CDR2: SNHLY, FYNNEI. The CDR3 runs 9 residues. The CDR3 DNA reads TGTGCCAGCTCAGGAGAAGCTTTCTTT. Protein product: CASSGEAFF.

This clone appeared once. The genes are TRBV5-1 and TRBJ1-5; 10 nucleotides match TRBD1. Unmatched junction bases numbered 11, after V lost 3 bases and J lost 5 bases. There are 17 residues in the CDR3. CDR1 and CDR2 (germline): SGHRS, YFSETQ. The CDR3 spells CASSSRRQGAQDQPQHF. In DNA form, the CDR3 reads TGCGCCAGCAGCTCTCGTCGACAGGGGGCGCAGGATCAGCCCCAGCATTTT.

This chain links TRBV6-5 with TRBJ1-4; weak D call: TRBD1 (5 bases). CDR1 MNHEY and CDR2 SVGAGI come from the germline V gene. Trimming took off 0 bases at V and 5 bases at J, with 10 bases between the two ends. The CDR3 is made up of 15 amino acids. CDR3: CASSYSPGGNEKLFF. The DNA of the CDR3 is TGTGCCAGCAGTTACTCCCCCGGGGGGAATGAAAAACTGTTTTTT.

V is TRBV4-2 and J is TRBJ2-3; 7 bases match TRBD1. Germline lookup yields CDR1 LGHNA and CDR2 YNFKEQ. This CDR3 is built from 14 residues. After removal of 2 bases from V and 4 bases from J, the junction contained 3 bases not matched to a gene. CDR3 in amino acids: CASSQNTGADTQYF. CDR3 sequence (DNA): TGTGCCAGCAGCCAAAATACAGGGGCAGATACGCAGTATTTT.

The chain uses TRBV6-5 and TRBJ2-1; D possibly corresponds to TRBD1 (6 bases). With 4 bases removed from V and 7 bases from J, the gap between germline ends came to 11 bases. This CDR3 region has 13 residues. In germline, CDR1 is MNHEY, CDR2 SVGAGI. The CDR3 protein is CASSSNRENEQFF. In DNA form, the CDR3 reads TGTGCCAGCAGTTCTAACAGGGAGAATGAGCAGTTCTTC.

The chain carries TRBV19 and TRBJ2-1, with D possibly TRBD1 on 6 matching bases. The CDR3 is 14 residues long. V was pared by 1 base and J by 5 bases, with 9 bases between. Germline CDR1 and CDR2: LNHDA and SQIVND (reference sequence). CDR3 residues: CASSIVQGNNEQFF. CDR3 nucleotides: TGTGCCAGTAGTATAGTACAGGGAAACAATGAGCAGTTCTTC.

The chain recombines TRBV7-2 with TRBJ1-2; 7 nucleotides line up with TRBD1. The germline V gene encodes CDR1 SGHTA and CDR2 FQGNSA. The V and J ends lost 4 bases and 4 bases, in that order; junction bases with no gene match: 6. The CDR3 extends over 14 amino acids. This CDR3 is CASSSTGSVYGYTF. As DNA, the CDR3 is TGTGCCAGCAGCTCGACAGGGTCAGTCTATGGCTACACCTTC.

The chain combines TRBV14 with TRBJ1-2; 7 bases line up with TRBD1. CDR3 length: 16 residues. With 3 bases clipped from V and 1 base from J, the junction kept 8 bases outside the gene matches. Germline V lookup: CDR1 SGHDN, CDR2 FVKESK. CDR3 region: CASSHTGDSFNYGYTF. The CDR3 DNA is TGTGCCAGCAGCCACACAGGGGACTCTTTTAACTATGGCTACACCTTC.

The sample holds one count of this clone. This rearrangement joins TRBV7-9 to TRBJ2-7; D possibly corresponds to TRBD1 (5 bases). This CDR3 is built from 14 residues. Germline V gene data show CDR1 as SEHNR and CDR2 as FQNEAQ (reference sequence). V dropped 0 bases and J dropped 0 bases, with 6 bases sitting between them. In DNA, the CDR3 is TGTGCCAGCAGCTTAGCCAGGGACTCCTACGAGCAGTACTTC. It yields the protein CASSLARDSYEQYF.